A single sample is the source of the 32 T cell receptor beta chains below, sequenced in a study of read filtering for tumor transcriptome and immune sequencing. The library was built from roughly 400 ng RNA with molecular barcoded adaptors for alpha/delta and beta/gamma chains. From the reads, TCRdb called clonotypes with MiXCR, one entry per CDR3 protein. The sample has about 90,000 distinct CDR3 sequences, over 9% seen once. The specimen was a population of CD138-negative cells sorted from bone marrow. Every receptor here comes from a donor at least 40 years old with multiple myeloma.

In its sample, this clonotype was seen many times. The genes are TRBV20-1 and TRBJ2-1, with 9 nucleotides matching TRBD1. This CDR3 is 15 amino acids long. The germline V gene encodes CDR1 DFQATT and CDR2 SNEGSKA (reference sequence). Trimming cost V 3 bases and J 8 bases; bases outside gene matches: 11. Here the CDR3 reads CSARGTGTGLHEQFF. The CDR3 DNA reads TGCAGTGCTAGGGGAACCGGGACAGGGTTACATGAGCAGTTCTTC.

This clonotype was seen repeatedly, ten times or more. This chain joins TRBV2 and TRBJ1-2; 10 nucleotides line up with TRBD1. The CDR3 length is 15 residues. Germline CDR1 SNHLY, CDR2 FYNNEI. J lost 5 bases, V lost 5 bases, and 8 bases had no gene match. The CDR3 here is CASSLPGQGQYGYTF. DNA for the CDR3: TGTGCCAGCAGTTTACCGGGACAGGGGCAATATGGCTACACCTTC.

This clonotype was detected ten times or more. CDR3 region: CASSPSGGGSRYTQYF. The CDR3 region has the DNA TGTGCCAGCAGTCCGTCTGGGGGTGGGAGTAGGTATACGCAGTATTTT. The rearrangement joins TRBV27 to TRBJ2-3; the D gene could be TRBD1 or TRBD2 (5 bases each). Trimming removed 5 bases at V and 7 bases at J, with 22 bases between. The CDR3 contains 16 residues. CDR1 is MNHEY and CDR2 is SMNVEV in the germline V gene (reference sequence).

At least ten counts were recorded for this clonotype. V gene TRBV24-1 combines with J gene TRBJ2-2; D ambiguous. Between the trimmed V and J ends, which lost 7 bases and 8 bases, there was a span of 7 bases. Germline CDR1 is KGHDR and CDR2 is SFDVKD. The CDR3 runs 11 residues. CDR3: CATRSRGELFF. CDR3 DNA sequence: TGTGCCACCAGGAGTAGGGGGGAGCTGTTTTTT.

The chain couples TRBV2 to TRBJ1-4; 10 nucleotides match TRBD1. CDR3 length equals 15 residues. In germline, CDR1 is SNHLY, CDR2 FYNNEI. Trimming removed 4 bases from V and 8 bases from J; junction bases left unmatched: 7. CDR3 nucleotides: TGTGCCAGCAGTGCGACAGGGGGCAGCTTGGAAAAACTGTTTTTT. It specifies CASSATGGSLEKLFF.

This clonotype was recorded at least ten times. V gene TRBV4-1 combines with J gene TRBJ2-3; 9 bases are a match to TRBD2. The junction had 10 bases not matched to a gene; V was cut back by 3 bases and J by 0 bases. The germline V gene encodes CDR1 MGHRA and CDR2 YSYEKL. The CDR3 consists of 18 residues. In DNA form, the CDR3 reads TGCGCCAGCAGCCAGATCCTGCCGGGACTAGCTAGCACAGATACGCAGTATTTT. This gives the protein CASSQILPGLASTDTQYF.

Only a few counts were recorded for this clonotype. The chain is built from TRBV7-3 and TRBJ2-7, with 9 bases lining up with TRBD1. The CDR3 sequence is 16 residues long. Germline trimming cut 5 bases from V and 3 bases from J; bases unmatched to any gene: 11. Germline-derived CDR1 and CDR2 are SGHTA and FQGTGA. CDR3 protein: CASSPLPGQGVYEQYF. The DNA for the CDR3 is TGTGCCAGCAGCCCCCTACCGGGACAGGGAGTCTACGAGCAGTACTTC.

This clonotype was picked up many times. The genes are TRBV20-1 and TRBJ2-7; D gene ambiguous. CDR1 and CDR2 from the germline V gene are DFQATT and SNEGSKA (reference sequence). CDR3 length: 13 amino acids. V lost 7 bases and J 3 bases, leaving 16 bases between the germline ends. CDR3: CSVRDSRNYEQYF. The CDR3 DNA reads as TGCAGTGTCCGTGACTCCAGAAACTACGAGCAGTACTTC.

This clonotype was found many times. The rearrangement links TRBV7-9 to TRBJ2-6; TRBD1 matches at 9 bases. The CDR3 consists of 18 residues. Germline CDR1 is SEHNR and CDR2 is FQNEAQ (reference sequence). Losses at the gene ends were 10 bases for V and 0 bases for J; bases not matched to a gene: 13. The CDR3 DNA sequence: TGTGCCACCAACTTCGGGGACAGGGATCACTCTGGGGCCAACGTCCTGACTTTC. The encoded protein is CATNFGDRDHSGANVLTF.

This clonotype was observed at least ten times. The chain employs TRBV4-1 and TRBJ1-1; D call uncertain. Looked up from germline, CDR1 is MGHRA and CDR2 is YSYEKL. V gave up 8 bases and J gave up 0 bases, with 13 bases separating them. This CDR3 is built from 14 residues. The CDR3 region is CASRQPTMNTEAFF. The CDR3 DNA reads as TGCGCCAGCCGTCAACCGACCATGAACACTGAAGCTTTCTTT.

The V call is TRBV6-6, the J call TRBJ1-3, with a weak D call TRBD1 (5 bases). The ends were cut back, 2 bases at V and 4 bases at J, with 15 bases in the middle. The CDR3 totals 16 residues. Per germline, CDR1 MNHNY and CDR2 SVGAGI (reference sequence). The CDR3 protein is CASSYGPQGSGNTIYF. CDR3 DNA sequence: TGTGCCAGCAGTTACGGTCCCCAGGGATCCGGAAACACCATATATTTT.

This clonotype appeared many times. It may be a read error: a sequence one base away is much more abundant. The chain's CDR3 is CARDPSTTSLSYNEQFF. CDR3 bases: TGTGCCCGGGATCCATCGACTACCAGCCTCTCCTACAATGAGCAGTTCTTC. This chain uses TRBV30 with TRBJ2-1, with a tentative D call TRBD2 (5 bases). The CDR3 is made up of 17 amino acids. Germline-derived CDR1 and CDR2 are GTSNPN and SVGIG (reference sequence). The V gene lost 8 bases and the J gene lost 0 bases, with 23 bases spanning the gap.

This clonotype has only a few counts. V is TRBV7-9 and J is TRBJ2-5; D is possibly TRBD1 (5 bases). Per germline, CDR1 SEHNR and CDR2 FQNEAQ (reference sequence). The CDR3 is made up of 15 amino acids. Trimming removed 0 bases at V and 1 base at J, with 9 bases between. CDR3 region: CASSLAAGIQETQYF. In DNA form, the CDR3 reads TGTGCCAGCAGCTTAGCTGCAGGGATCCAAGAGACCCAGTACTTC.

There are a few counts of this clonotype. A clone one base away is much larger, so this may be a read error. The chain carries TRBV28 and TRBJ2-7, with D perhaps matching TRBD2 (6 bases). The CDR3 length is 14 residues. Germline CDR1 MDHEN, CDR2 SYDVKM. The CDR3 reads CASSLYGSSHEQYF. The DNA for the CDR3 is TGTGCCAGCAGTTTATACGGGAGCTCCCACGAGCAGTACTTC.

This clonotype was recorded a few times. It may be a read error: a sequence one base away is much more abundant. Because the CDR3's place on the DNA is in doubt, the DNA is left out and the CDR3 is given as listed by TCRdb. This chain connects TRBV25-1 to TRBJ2-2; the table gives TRBD1 as D, unverified against the DNA. The CDR3 sequence runs 14 residues, both termini included. Germline V gene data show CDR1 as MGHDK and CDR2 as SYGVNS. CDR3 in amino acids: CASSVAAGNGELLF.

A word on this clonotype: A much bigger clone sits one base away, suggesting this may be a read error. The conserved final phenylalanine or tryptophan is absent from the CDR3, which likely points to a read error. This chain uses TRBV6-1 with TRBJ1-5; TRBD1 agrees at 7 bases. This CDR3 spans 14 amino acids. Looked up from germline, CDR1 is MNHNS and CDR2 is SASEGT. The V and J ends lost 11 bases and 6 bases, in that order; junction bases with no gene match: 13. CDR3 residues: CAATPGGGGQPQHS. CDR3 nucleotides: TGTGCCGCCACGCCAGGGGGGGGGGGTCAGCCCCAGCATTCT.

This clonotype was detected ten times or more. The chain joins TRBV29-1 to TRBJ1-1; possible D gene TRBD1, 5 bases. V lost 4 bases and J 1 base, leaving 7 bases between the germline ends. The CDR3 contains 12 residues. Germline values: CDR1 SQVTM, CDR2 ANQGSEA. The CDR3: CSVGQTNTEAFF. The CDR3 nucleotides are TGCAGCGTTGGACAGACGAACACTGAAGCTTTCTTT.

This clonotype has ten or more counts. J is TRBJ2-1 and V is TRBV11-1, with D perhaps matching TRBD2 (6 bases). This CDR3 is 14 amino acids long. Germline values: CDR1 SGHAT, CDR2 FQDESV (reference sequence). Trimming took 1 base from V and 5 from J, leaving 9 bases between them. CDR3 residues: CASSLEERDNEQFF. As DNA, the CDR3 is TGTGCCAGCAGCTTAGAGGAGCGGGACAATGAGCAGTTCTTC.

The sample holds many counts of this clonotype. This sequence joins TRBV5-6 and TRBJ1-2; D not resolved. V lost 4 bases, J lost 10 bases, and 11 bases lay in between. The germline gives CDR1 SGHDT, CDR2 YYEEEE. The CDR3 totals 11 residues. CDR3 sequence reads: CASSRNTDYTF. The CDR3 DNA is TGTGCCAGCAGCCGGAACACCGACTACACCTTC.

This clonotype showed up many times. V and J are TRBV2 and TRBJ2-2; no clear D gene. The germline V gene has CDR1 SNHLY and CDR2 FYNNEI. The germline V and J ends were trimmed by 7 bases and 0 bases, with 9 bases remaining between them. CDR3 length: 14 amino acids. CDR3 loop: CASNIYSNTGELFF. Here the CDR3 DNA reads TGTGCCAGCAACATCTACTCGAACACCGGGGAGCTGTTTTTT.

This clonotype was counted at least ten times. The gene calls are TRBV29-1 and TRBJ2-6, with TRBD1 matching over 7 bases. Germline CDR1 is SQVTM and CDR2 is ANQGSEA. This CDR3 region has 15 residues. The V segment lost 4 bases and the J segment 2 bases; nucleotides outside the gene matches: 5. The CDR3 DNA sequence: TGCAGCGTTGGGACAGGTAGCCCTGGGGCCAACGTCCTGACTTTC. Its translation is CSVGTGSPGANVLTF.

This clonotype was detected many times. The chain carries TRBV19 and TRBJ2-1; D call uncertain. There are 11 residues in the CDR3. The V gene lost 5 bases and the J gene lost 5 bases, with 4 bases spanning the gap. From germline, CDR1 is LNHDA and CDR2 SQIVND (reference sequence). As DNA, the CDR3 is TGTGCCAGTAGTTTACACAATGAGCAGTTCTTC. Protein: CASSLHNEQFF.

This clonotype came up many times. The V call is TRBV29-1, the J call TRBJ1-5; 8 positions match TRBD1. V trimming: 4 bases; J trimming: 2 bases; junction bases outside the gene matches: 1. Per the germline V gene, CDR1 is SQVTM and CDR2 is ANQGSEA. The CDR3 is made up of 13 amino acids. CDR3 residues: CSVAGQGNQPQHF. In nucleotides, the CDR3 is TGCAGCGTTGCGGGACAGGGCAATCAGCCCCAGCATTTT.

Many counts were recorded for this clonotype. This chain links TRBV15 with TRBJ2-4, with a tentative D call TRBD1 (6 bases). The germline gives CDR1 LNHNV, CDR2 YYDKDF (reference sequence). The CDR3 has 14 amino acids. V was cut by 1 base and J by 8 bases, with 12 bases left in between. This CDR3 is CATSRVQGGYIQYF. CDR3 coding DNA: TGTGCCACCAGCAGAGTACAGGGCGGATACATTCAGTACTTC.

In its sample, this clonotype was seen a few times. This chain uses TRBV29-1 with TRBJ1-5; D uncertain. Trimming took off 6 bases at V and 7 bases at J, with 16 bases between the two ends. This CDR3 region has 13 residues. CDR1 SQVTM and CDR2 ANQGSEA come from the germline V gene. CDR3 coding DNA: TGCAGCGTAAAGGACGGTCTCAGCCAGCCCCAGCATTTT. Protein product: CSVKDGLSQPQHF.

This clonotype was detected many times. CDR3 DNA sequence: TGTGCCAGTAGTATACGGGACACCGATCAGCCCCAGCATTTT. Residues: CASSIRDTDQPQHF. The V call is TRBV19, the J call TRBJ1-5, with D tentatively TRBD1 (6 bases). The CDR3 contains 14 residues. Germline V CDR1 and CDR2: LNHDA, SQIVND (reference sequence). V was trimmed by 2 bases and J by 5 bases, leaving 10 bases between them. The full variable domain, with the rest looked up from reference TRBV19 and TRBJ1-5, is DGGITQSPKYLFRKEGQNVTLSCEQNLNHDAMYWYRQDPGQGLRLIYYSQIVNDFQKGDIAEGYSVSREKKESFPLTVTSAQKNPTAFYLCASSIRDTDQPQHFGDGTRLSIL.

This clonotype was detected many times. This chain connects TRBV19 to TRBJ2-7, with D tentatively TRBD1 or TRBD2 (6 bases each). This CDR3 has 14 residues. V was pared by 1 base and J by 3 bases, with 10 bases between. Germline loops: CDR1 LNHDA, CDR2 SQIVND (reference sequence). The DNA of the CDR3 is TGTGCCAGTAGTATAGCGGGGGCGAGCTACGAGCAGTACTTC. This gives the protein CASSIAGASYEQYF.

This clonotype was counted at least ten times. V gene TRBV11-2 combines with J gene TRBJ2-1, with 9 bases fitting TRBD2. Germline loops: CDR1 SGHAT, CDR2 FQNNGV. The junction had 17 bases not matched to a gene; V was cut back by 4 bases and J by 4 bases. The length of the CDR3 is 19 residues. In nucleotides, the CDR3 is TGTGCCAGCAGCTCCCTAGCGGGGCGAACCATTAAAATTTACAATGAGCAGTTCTTC. It translates to CASSSLAGRTIKIYNEQFF.

This clonotype was counted many times. The chain combines TRBV2 with TRBJ2-5; D not resolved. The V end lost 1 base, the J end lost 7 bases, and 7 bases lay between the germline ends. This CDR3 is built from 12 residues. Germline CDR1 reads SNHLY; CDR2 reads FYNNEI. The CDR3 DNA sequence: TGTGCCAGCAGTGAAGAGGGTCCGACCCAGTACTTC. Amino acids: CASSEEGPTQYF.

The V call is TRBV3-1, the J call TRBJ1-2, with 10 bases matching TRBD1. V trimming: 8 bases; J trimming: 6 bases; junction bases outside the gene matches: 3. There are 12 residues in the CDR3. Germline CDR1 is LGHDT and CDR2 is YNNKEL (reference sequence). CDR3 region: CASRTGGNGYTF. The CDR3 DNA reads TGTGCCAGCCGGACAGGGGGGAATGGCTACACCTTC.

This clonotype has just a few counts. The V call is TRBV25-1, the J call TRBJ2-1, with no clear D. The germline V gene has CDR1 MGHDK and CDR2 SYGVNS. This CDR3 has 11 residues. Trimming left V 3 bases short and J 5 bases short, with 2 bases between. Written as DNA, the CDR3 is TGTGCCAGCAGTGATAACAATGAGCAGTTCTTC. Its translation is CASSDNNEQFF. Drawing the rest from reference TRBV25-1 and TRBJ2-1, the complete variable domain is EADIYQTPRYLVIGTGKKITLECSQTMGHDKMYWYQQDPGMELHLIHYSYGVNSTEKGDLSSESTVSRIRTEHFPLTLESARPSHTSQYLCASSDNNEQFFGPGTRLTVL.

This clonotype was observed at least ten times. This sequence joins TRBV5-4 and TRBJ2-5; 9 bases are a match to TRBD2. CDR3 length equals 17 residues. Germline V lookup: CDR1 SGHNT, CDR2 YYREEE (reference sequence). The J segment lost 4 bases and the V segment lost 4 bases, leaving 14 bases of the junction unmatched. Written as DNA, the CDR3 is TGTGCCAGCAGCCCCAGGCGGCAGCGGGGGGCCCGAGAGACCCAGTACTTC. Amino acids: CASSPRRQRGARETQYF.